The present entry profiles one T cell receptor beta chain with its context. Naive CD8 populations comprised CD45RO-negative cells positively selected for CCR7, excluding terminally differentiated effector memory CD45RA+ cells. Everyone who donated was a Caucasian adult who lived in Nashville, Tennessee. The junction had 6 bases not matched to a gene; V was cut back by 1 base and J by 6 bases. This CDR3 region has 15 residues. Germline V gene sequence: CDR1 SEHNR, CDR2 FQNEAQ (reference sequence). As originally analysed: Filtering of immunoSEQ junctional sequences could not match full-length read filtering. The data were produced by immunoSEQ multiplex PCR, yet TCRdb's version contains in-frame clones alone and is incomplete. D and trimming come from the DNA, and the V and J calls and clone size come from that table. Of roughly 650,000 clones in the sample, about 96% were seen once. This entry belongs to a study of shared clonotypes between healthy human individuals.

The sample was naive CD8+ T cells sorted from blood. This receptor was taken from a woman in her twenties or thirties in good health. J is TRBJ2-3 and V is TRBV7-9, with 8 bases that match TRBD2. The CDR3 sequence is CASSLVDGRADTQYF. Here the CDR3 DNA reads TGTGCCAGCAGCTTAGTGGACGGGAGGGCCGATACGCAGTATTTT. The full variable domain, completed using reference TRBV7-9 and TRBJ2-3, is DTGVSQNPRHKITKRGQNVTFRCDPISEHNRLYWYRQTLGQGPEFLTYFQNEAQLEKSRLLSDRFSAERPKGSFSTLEIQRTEQGDSAMYLCASSLVDGRADTQYFGPGTRLTVL.